These 31 T cell receptor beta chains originate from one sample sequenced in a study of chemoradiotherapy in HPV16-positive cancers. The data were produced by immunoSEQ multiplex PCR, yet TCRdb's version contains in-frame clones alone and is incomplete. Among fewer than 6,500 clones listed, about 88% were seen once. Sequencing used tumor tissue, obtained from a patient who underwent chemoradiotherapy. Source of these receptors: a human donor with HPV-associated anogenital cancer.

The V and J genes are TRBV4-2 and TRBJ2-7; TRBD1 matches at 12 bases. The CDR3 contains 16 residues. CDR1 and CDR2 (germline): LGHNA, YNFKEQ. The V and J ends lost 3 bases and 5 bases, in that order; junction bases with no gene match: 8. The CDR3 bases are TGTGCCAGCAGCCACGTAGGGACAGGGGGCGGGGACGAGCAGTACTTC. As protein: CASSHVGTGGGDEQYF.

This clone was detected once. The CDR3, as DNA: TGTGCCAGCAGCACGGAAGACAGGGGCTTATTGAGGTACACCTTC. This gives the protein CASSTEDRGLLRYTF. This rearrangement joins TRBV5-4 to TRBJ1-2, with 8 bases matching TRBD1. J lost 11 bases, V lost 4 bases, and 16 bases had no gene match. Germline V lookup: CDR1 SGHNT, CDR2 YYREEE (reference sequence). The CDR3 runs 15 residues.

The chain carries TRBV30 and TRBJ2-5; TRBD2 agrees at 10 bases. The CDR3 has 15 amino acids. Per the germline V gene, CDR1 is GTSNPN and CDR2 is SVGIG (reference sequence). The V segment lost 2 bases and the J segment 1 base; nucleotides outside the gene matches: 4. The CDR3 here is CAWSTGTSAQETQYF. In DNA, the CDR3 is TGTGCCTGGAGTACCGGGACTAGCGCCCAAGAGACCCAGTACTTC.

In the case of this clone: At one of its ends the junction is not consistent with the germline gene, which may arise from a read error. The V call is TRBV19, the J call TRBJ1-1; perhaps TRBD1 as D (5 bases). The CDR3 has 17 residues. Per the germline V gene, CDR1 is LNHDA and CDR2 is SQIVND (reference sequence). The CDR3 DNA reads TGTGCCAGTACTATATGGGCAGGGTTCGAGAAGGCGACTGAAGCTTTCTTT. Translating gives CASTIWAGFEKATEAFF. The full variable domain, rest sourced from reference TRBV19 and TRBJ1-1, is DGGITQSPKYLFRKEGQNVTLSCEQNLNHDAMYWYRQDPGQGLRLIYYSQIVNDFQKGDIAEGYSVSREKKESFPLTVTSAQKNPTAFYLCASTIWAGFEKATEAFFGQGTRLTVV.

The chain couples TRBV28 to TRBJ2-3, with D maybe TRBD2 (5 bases). The CDR3 spans 15 residues. Trimming stripped 3 bases from V and 0 bases from J, with 10 bases between. Germline V gene sequence: CDR1 MDHEN, CDR2 SYDVKM. CDR3 DNA sequence: TGTGCCAGCAGTTTGGGCGGGCTCAGCACAGATACGCAGTATTTT. Translating it yields CASSLGGLSTDTQYF.

This chain joins TRBV10-3 and TRBJ2-7; D call uncertain. With 2 bases removed from V and 3 bases from J, the gap between germline ends came to 5 bases. Germline V gene data show CDR1 as ENHRY and CDR2 as SYGVKD. The CDR3 length is 12 residues. Here the CDR3 DNA reads TGTGCCATCAGTGAGCACAGCTACGAGCAGTACTTC. This gives the protein CAISEHSYEQYF.

CDR3 sequence: CASSLSGTDTQYF. The CDR3 DNA reads as TGTGCCAGCAGTTTATCTGGCACAGATACGCAGTATTTT. The chain recombines TRBV27 with TRBJ2-3; D is unresolved. This CDR3 is built from 13 residues. Germline V lookup: CDR1 MNHEY, CDR2 SMNVEV (reference sequence). Deletions cut 0 bases from V and 1 base from J, with 2 bases between.

This chain connects TRBV30 to TRBJ1-1; the D gene is possibly TRBD1 (6 bases). The CDR3 totals 20 residues. Deletions cut 2 bases from V and 0 bases from J, with 28 bases between. The germline CDR1 and CDR2 sequences are GTSNPN and SVGIG (reference sequence). The CDR3 bases are TGTGCCTGGAGTCGACGATTAACCCGGGGGCTGGGGAACATGAACACTGAAGCTTTCTTT. Encoded protein: CAWSRRLTRGLGNMNTEAFF.

The genes are TRBV7-2 and TRBJ1-1, with D maybe TRBD1 (5 bases). The CDR3 loop spans 17 amino acids. The V and J ends lost 6 bases and 3 bases respectively, with 23 bases between them. Germline V gene sequence: CDR1 SGHTA, CDR2 FQGNSA. CDR3 sequence (DNA): TGTGCCAGCAGTTGGGTGGAGGGAGCGGGGCGGCACACTGAAGCTTTCTTT. It encodes CASSWVEGAGRHTEAFF.

The rearrangement links TRBV7-2 to TRBJ1-1; D remains unclear. CDR3 length: 13 residues. From germline, CDR1 is SGHTA and CDR2 FQGNSA. Trimming removed 3 bases from V and 10 bases from J, with 15 bases in between. CDR3 coding DNA: TGTGCCAGCAGCTTGCGGGCGGGTATAGGAGCTTTCTTT. It translates to CASSLRAGIGAFF.

The chain uses TRBV30 and TRBJ2-5, with D maybe TRBD1 (6 bases). Trimming removed 2 bases from V and 3 bases from J, with 13 bases in between. The CDR3 runs 14 residues. Germline CDR1 is GTSNPN and CDR2 is SVGIG (reference sequence). CDR3 amino acids: CAWSLGHQEETQYF. The CDR3 nucleotides are TGTGCCTGGAGTCTGGGACACCAGGAAGAGACCCAGTACTTC.

The genes are TRBV27 and TRBJ2-3; D gene ambiguous. V was cut by 0 bases and J by 4 bases, with 5 bases left in between. This CDR3 region has 13 residues. Germline V lookup: CDR1 MNHEY, CDR2 SMNVEV (reference sequence). In DNA form, the CDR3 reads TGTGCCAGCAGTTTATCCCGTCCAGATACGCAGTATTTT. Residues: CASSLSRPDTQYF.

The genes are TRBV20-1 and TRBJ2-5, with D unclear. The CDR3 extends over 11 amino acids. V was cut by 4 bases and J by 2 bases, with 5 bases left in between. Germline V gene lookup returns CDR1 DFQATT and CDR2 SNEGSKA (reference sequence). The CDR3 DNA follows: TGCAGTGCTACGCCTCAAGAGACCCAGTACTTC. Amino acids: CSATPQETQYF.

This chain connects TRBV27 to TRBJ2-1, with D unresolved. This CDR3 region has 13 residues. Looked up from germline, CDR1 is MNHEY and CDR2 is SMNVEV (reference sequence). Trimming stripped 6 bases from V and 7 bases from J, with 13 bases between. The CDR3 sequence is CASRSGGRNEQFF. For the CDR3, the DNA is TGTGCCAGCAGGTCGGGTGGGCGGAATGAGCAGTTCTTC.

The chain joins TRBV10-3 to TRBJ2-7; 10 bases match TRBD1. J lost 5 bases, V lost 8 bases, and 6 bases had no gene match. CDR3 length equals 13 residues. Germline V gene data show CDR1 as ENHRY and CDR2 as SYGVKD. The CDR3 reads CAIGDRGVDEQYF. CDR3 coding DNA: TGTGCCATCGGGGACAGGGGTGTCGACGAGCAGTACTTC.

The rearrangement uses TRBV9 and TRBJ2-5; 8 nucleotides line up with TRBD2. The V gene's germline CDR1 is SGDLS and CDR2 YYNGEE. The V and J ends lost 0 bases and 5 bases, in that order; junction bases with no gene match: 9. The CDR3 loop spans 16 amino acids. Written as DNA, the CDR3 is TGTGCCAGCAGCGTAGTTTCGGGAGGGCCCTACGAGACCCAGTACTTC. Translation gives CASSVVSGGPYETQYF.

The chain is built from TRBV7-9 and TRBJ1-4, with a possible D match to TRBD1 (5 bases). From germline, CDR1 is SEHNR and CDR2 FQNEAQ (reference sequence). Trimming stripped 0 bases from V and 0 bases from J, with 8 bases between. The CDR3 is made up of 16 amino acids. The CDR3 bases are TGTGCCAGCAGCTTAGCGTTGGGGGCAACTAATGAAAAACTGTTTTTT. It translates to CASSLALGATNEKLFF.

This clone was seen only once. CDR3 amino acids: CASSLTFASEAFF. Written as DNA, the CDR3 is TGTGCCAGCAGCTTAACGTTTGCCTCTGAAGCTTTCTTT. This chain joins TRBV11-2 and TRBJ1-1; D is undetermined. V gave up 2 bases and J gave up 6 bases, with 10 bases separating them. The CDR3 contains 13 residues. CDR1 is SGHAT, CDR2 FQNNGV, per germline.

Only one count was recorded for this clone. The chain links TRBV28 to TRBJ1-2; weak D call: TRBD1 (5 bases). V lost 4 bases and J 4 bases, leaving 10 bases between the germline ends. The CDR3 has 13 residues. CDR1 is MDHEN and CDR2 is SYDVKM in the germline V gene. For the CDR3, the DNA is TGTGCCAGCAGTTCGGGGGGACGCTATGGCTACACCTTC. Translating gives CASSSGGRYGYTF.

The chain joins TRBV19 to TRBJ2-2; D is undetermined. The germline V gene has CDR1 LNHDA and CDR2 SQIVND (reference sequence). With 1 base removed from V and 1 base from J, the gap between germline ends came to 7 bases. CDR3 size: 15 residues. The CDR3 DNA reads as TGTGCCAGTAGTATAGTGGGCGGGAACACCGGGGAGCTGTTTTTT. Encoded protein: CASSIVGGNTGELFF.

The rearrangement joins TRBV7-2 to TRBJ2-7; D uncertain. The CDR3 consists of 13 residues. V lost 0 bases, J lost 5 bases, and 8 bases lay in between. Germline CDR1 SGHTA, CDR2 FQGNSA. CDR3 protein: CASSLAFSHEQYF. CDR3 coding DNA: TGTGCCAGCAGCTTAGCCTTCAGCCACGAGCAGTACTTC.

This chain links TRBV13 with TRBJ2-3; 9 bases are shared with TRBD2. This CDR3 region has 14 residues. Germline loops: CDR1 PRHDT, CDR2 FYEKMQ (reference sequence). With V trimmed by 7 bases and J by 4 bases, 6 bases remained unmatched. The CDR3 sequence is CASTASGGPDTQYF. The DNA of the CDR3 is TGTGCCAGCACCGCAAGCGGGGGGCCAGATACGCAGTATTTT.

The rearrangement links TRBV30 to TRBJ2-1; D may correspond to TRBD1 or TRBD2 (5 bases each). V lost 0 bases to trimming and J lost 5 bases, with 11 bases between them. CDR1 and CDR2 (germline): GTSNPN, SVGIG (reference sequence). The CDR3 runs to 14 residues. CDR3 loop: CAWSVLGTDNEQFF. The CDR3 DNA reads as TGTGCCTGGAGTGTATTGGGGACCGACAATGAGCAGTTCTTC.

This chain uses TRBV29-1 with TRBJ2-3; the D is unclear. Germline CDR1 is SQVTM and CDR2 is ANQGSEA. V gave up 6 bases and J gave up 3 bases, with 13 bases separating them. The CDR3 has 13 residues. The chain's CDR3 is CSVYGRLTDTQYF. CDR3 coding DNA: TGCAGCGTCTATGGGCGTTTAACAGATACGCAGTATTTT.

The chain couples TRBV6-1 to TRBJ2-3; 9 nucleotides match TRBD2. V lost 6 bases to trimming and J lost 4 bases; unmatched junction nucleotides: 5. The CDR3 contains 14 residues. The germline gives CDR1 MNHNS, CDR2 SASEGT. Here the CDR3 reads CASRLAGASDTQYF. The CDR3 nucleotides are TGTGCCAGCAGATTAGCGGGAGCATCAGATACGCAGTATTTT.

The V gene is TRBV5-4, the J gene TRBJ2-5; the D gene is possibly TRBD2 (6 bases). The V gene's germline CDR1 is SGHNT and CDR2 YYREEE (reference sequence). This CDR3 is 14 amino acids long. Trimming stripped 1 base from V and 5 bases from J, with 12 bases between. This CDR3 is CASSLMVGGETQYF. The CDR3 coding sequence is TGTGCCAGCAGCTTGATGGTCGGAGGGGAGACCCAGTACTTC.

The V gene is TRBV7-8, the J gene TRBJ2-1, with a tentative D call TRBD2 (6 bases). V shed 5 bases and J shed 9 bases, with 11 bases lying between them. The CDR3 is made up of 12 amino acids. CDR1 is SGHVS, CDR2 FQNEAQ, per germline. The CDR3 sequence: CASSPLAPEQFF. The CDR3 coding sequence is TGTGCCAGCAGCCCACTAGCTCCTGAGCAGTTCTTC.

This clone was detected only once. The CDR3 sequence is CASSDNSGTGNPYGYTF. The CDR3 DNA reads as TGTGCCAGCAGCGATAACTCCGGGACAGGGAACCCCTATGGCTACACCTTC. This rearrangement joins TRBV7-2 to TRBJ1-2; 9 bases agree with TRBD1. The CDR3 spans 17 residues. Germline V gene sequence: CDR1 SGHTA, CDR2 FQGNSA. Trimming cost V 5 bases and J 4 bases; bases outside gene matches: 14.

The chain employs TRBV6-5 and TRBJ2-1, with TRBD2 matching over 7 bases. The CDR3 loop spans 13 amino acids. CDR1 is MNHEY and CDR2 is SVGAGI in the germline V gene. J lost 1 base, V lost 7 bases, and 1 base had no gene match. DNA of the CDR3: TGTGCCAGCACGGGGGGATCCTACAATGAGCAGTTCTTC. Protein product: CASTGGSYNEQFF.

The chain is built from TRBV5-1 and TRBJ2-3; tentatively, D is TRBD1 (6 bases). The CDR3 runs to 16 residues. Trimming took off 1 base at V and 3 bases at J, with 15 bases between the two ends. Germline loops: CDR1 SGHRS, CDR2 YFSETQ. CDR3 residues: CASSLQGSVPTDTQYF. In nucleotides, the CDR3 is TGCGCCAGCAGCTTGCAGGGGAGCGTCCCAACAGATACGCAGTATTTT.

The chain has TRBV7-8 and TRBJ1-2; D call uncertain. In germline, CDR1 is SGHVS, CDR2 FQNEAQ. V lost 5 bases and J lost 0, with 22 bases in between. This CDR3 region has 18 residues. The CDR3 region is CASSPIRGADATNYGYTF. DNA for the CDR3: TGTGCCAGCAGCCCGATAAGAGGTGCAGATGCAACTAACTATGGCTACACCTTC.